These 2 T cell receptor beta chains were sequenced from one sample in a study of blood T cells in healthy people across ages. Using a J-beta primer mix together with a sample-barcoded 5' primer, a second PCR was run for about 7 to 12 cycles. TCRdb itself ran the 5' RACE reads through MiXCR, one entry per CDR3 protein. In the table there are roughly 930,000 distinct CDR3 sequences, roughly 52% of which are singletons. Sample: blood. These receptors originate from a man younger than 45 in good health.

This clonotype was seen a few times. The chain has TRBV11-1 and TRBJ2-3; TRBD2 might be the D (6 bases). Trimming removed 5 bases at V and 2 bases at J, with 17 bases between. This CDR3 is built from 16 residues. Germline assignment: CDR1 SGHAT and CDR2 FQDESV (reference sequence). The CDR3 sequence is CASSLRTRGNTDTQYF. For the CDR3, the DNA is TGTGCCAGCAGCCTCCGGACGCGGGGAAACACAGATACGCAGTATTTT.

J is TRBJ2-7 and V is TRBV9; D may be TRBD1 (6 bases). The V and J ends lost 0 bases and 7 bases respectively, with 17 bases between them. Germline values: CDR1 SGDLS, CDR2 YYNGEE. There are 15 residues in the CDR3. The CDR3 loop reads CASSVVGTGSEEQYF. Written as DNA, the CDR3 is TGTGCCAGCAGCGTAGTTGGTACAGGGTCTGAGGAGCAGTACTTC.